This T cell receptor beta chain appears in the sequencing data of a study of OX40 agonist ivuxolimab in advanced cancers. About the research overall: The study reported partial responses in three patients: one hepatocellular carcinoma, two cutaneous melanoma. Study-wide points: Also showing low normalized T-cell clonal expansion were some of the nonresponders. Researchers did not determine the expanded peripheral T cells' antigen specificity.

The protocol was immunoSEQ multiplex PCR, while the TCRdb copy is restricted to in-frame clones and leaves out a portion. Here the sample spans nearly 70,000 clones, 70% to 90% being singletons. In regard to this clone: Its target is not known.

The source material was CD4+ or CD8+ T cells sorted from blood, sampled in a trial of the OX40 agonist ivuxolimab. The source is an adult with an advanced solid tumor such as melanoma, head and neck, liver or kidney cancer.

CDR3 DNA: TGTGCCAGCAGCCCGCGAGGGACGGGAGAAAAACTGTTTTTT. It translates to CASSPRGTGEKLFF. The chain combines TRBV7-9 with TRBJ1-4, with D possibly being TRBD1 (5 bases). Trimming pared 5 bases from V and 8 bases from J, leaving 15 bases between. The length of the CDR3 is 14 residues. Germline V CDR1 and CDR2: SEHNR, FQNEAQ (reference sequence).